This T cell receptor beta chain appears in the sequencing data of a study of regulatory dendritic cells for organ transplantation. Study-level results: Resting memory CD8+ T cells held the most alloreactive clonotypes. Naive CD4+ and CD8+ repertoires were highly diverse; memory CD8+ was most oligoclonal.

FACS sorted CD4+ or CD8+ T cells into CD45RA+ naive and CD45RO+ memory. CDR3 size: 15 residues. Germline V lookup: CDR1 MNHNS, CDR2 SASEGT. The ends were cut back, 9 bases at V and 2 bases at J, with 19 bases in the middle. For this clone: As yet, its antigen is unknown.

The protocol was immunoSEQ multiplex PCR, while the TCRdb copy is restricted to in-frame clones and leaves out a portion. The top ten hold approximately 0.39% of the sample, which has 25,000 to 35,000 clones, more than 65% seen once. The sample was naive CD8+ T cells from blood. Subset meaning: CD45RA+ naive T cells. The chain has TRBV6-1 and TRBJ2-5, with D possibly TRBD1 on 6 matching bases. This receptor was taken from a human donor in good health. This CDR3 is CASTTGQKFQETQYF. The CDR3 DNA is TGTGCCAGTACCACAGGACAGAAGTTTCAAGAGACCCAGTACTTC.